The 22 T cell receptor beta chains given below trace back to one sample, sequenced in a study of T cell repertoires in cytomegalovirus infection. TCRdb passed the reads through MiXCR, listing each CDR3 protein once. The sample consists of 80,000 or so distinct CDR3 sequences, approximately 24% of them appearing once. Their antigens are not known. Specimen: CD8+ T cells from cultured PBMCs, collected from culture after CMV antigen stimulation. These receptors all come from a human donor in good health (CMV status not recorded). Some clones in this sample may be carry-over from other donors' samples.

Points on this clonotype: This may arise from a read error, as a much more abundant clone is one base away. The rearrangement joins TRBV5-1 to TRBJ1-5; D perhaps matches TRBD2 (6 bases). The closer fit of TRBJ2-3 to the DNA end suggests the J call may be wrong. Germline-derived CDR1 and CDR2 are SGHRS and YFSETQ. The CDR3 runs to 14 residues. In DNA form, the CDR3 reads TGCGCCAGCAGCTACGGGGGTTCCAATCAGCCCCAGTATTTT. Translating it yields CASSYGGSNQPQYF.

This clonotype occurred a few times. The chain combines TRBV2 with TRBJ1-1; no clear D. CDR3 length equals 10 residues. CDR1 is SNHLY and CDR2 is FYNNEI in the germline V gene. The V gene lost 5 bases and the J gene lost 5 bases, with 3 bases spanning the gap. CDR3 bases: TGTGCCAGCAGTCGGACTGAAGCTTTCTTT. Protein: CASSRTEAFF.

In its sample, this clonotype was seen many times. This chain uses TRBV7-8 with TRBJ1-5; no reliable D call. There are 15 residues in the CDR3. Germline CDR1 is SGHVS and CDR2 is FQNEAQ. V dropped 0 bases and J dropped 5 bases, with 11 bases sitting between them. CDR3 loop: CASSLAGEFDQPQHF. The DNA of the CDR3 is TGTGCCAGCAGCTTAGCGGGTGAATTTGATCAGCCCCAGCATTTT.

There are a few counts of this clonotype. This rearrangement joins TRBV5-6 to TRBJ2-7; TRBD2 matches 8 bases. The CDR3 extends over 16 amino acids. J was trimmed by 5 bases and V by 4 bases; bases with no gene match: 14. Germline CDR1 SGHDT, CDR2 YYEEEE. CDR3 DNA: TGTGCCAGCAGCGACCCGCGTGGTAGCGGGATAGACGAGCAGTACTTC. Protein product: CASSDPRGSGIDEQYF.

CDR3 coding DNA: TGTGCCAGCAGCCAAGGCCTAGCGACGCCCGACAATGAGCAGTTCTTC. It specifies CASSQGLATPDNEQFF. This chain uses TRBV3-1 with TRBJ2-1, with D possibly being TRBD2 (6 bases). Germline V CDR1 and CDR2: LGHDT, YNNKEL (reference sequence). The CDR3 extends over 16 amino acids. The ends were cut back, 1 base at V and 5 bases at J, with 15 bases in the middle.

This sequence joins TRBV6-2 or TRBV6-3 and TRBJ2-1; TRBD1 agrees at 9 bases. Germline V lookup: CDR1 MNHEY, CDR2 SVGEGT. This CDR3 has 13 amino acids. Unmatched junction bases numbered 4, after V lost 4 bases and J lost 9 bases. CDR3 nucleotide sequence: TGTGCCAGCAGTTGGGGGACAGGGATTGAGCAGTTCTTC. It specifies CASSWGTGIEQFF.

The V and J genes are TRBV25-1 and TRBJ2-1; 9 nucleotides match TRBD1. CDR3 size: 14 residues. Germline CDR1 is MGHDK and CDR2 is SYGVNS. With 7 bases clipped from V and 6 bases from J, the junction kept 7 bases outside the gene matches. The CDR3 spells CASTTGGAGNEQFF. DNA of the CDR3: TGTGCCAGCACCACAGGGGGCGCGGGCAATGAGCAGTTCTTC.

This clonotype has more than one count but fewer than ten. The CDR3 loop is CASSQTSGPYNEQFF. The CDR3 DNA is TGTGCCAGCAGCCAAACTAGCGGGCCGTACAATGAGCAGTTCTTC. The chain carries TRBV11-2 and TRBJ2-1, with 9 bases that match TRBD2. The J segment lost 4 bases and the V segment lost 5 bases, leaving 6 bases of the junction unmatched. Germline values: CDR1 SGHAT, CDR2 FQNNGV. This CDR3 has 15 residues.

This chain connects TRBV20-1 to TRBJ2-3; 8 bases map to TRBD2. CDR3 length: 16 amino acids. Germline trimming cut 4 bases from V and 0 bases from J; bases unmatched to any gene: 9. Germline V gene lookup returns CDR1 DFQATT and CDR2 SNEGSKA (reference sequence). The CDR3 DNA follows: TGCAGTGCTATAGGAACTACTAGCGGCAGCACAGATACGCAGTATTTT. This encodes CSAIGTTSGSTDTQYF.

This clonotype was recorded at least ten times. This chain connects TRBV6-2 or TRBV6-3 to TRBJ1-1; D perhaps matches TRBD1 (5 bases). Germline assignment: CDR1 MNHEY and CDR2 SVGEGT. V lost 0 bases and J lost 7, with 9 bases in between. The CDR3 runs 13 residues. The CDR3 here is CASSYSRGNEAFF. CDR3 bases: TGTGCCAGCAGTTACTCGCGGGGGAATGAAGCTTTCTTT.

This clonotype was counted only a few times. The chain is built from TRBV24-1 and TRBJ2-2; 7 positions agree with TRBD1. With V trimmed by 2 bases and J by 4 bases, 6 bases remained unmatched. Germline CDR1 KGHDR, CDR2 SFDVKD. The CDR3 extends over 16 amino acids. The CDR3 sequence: CATSDYRGSGTGELFF. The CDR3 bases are TGTGCCACCAGTGATTACAGGGGATCGGGCACCGGGGAGCTGTTTTTT.

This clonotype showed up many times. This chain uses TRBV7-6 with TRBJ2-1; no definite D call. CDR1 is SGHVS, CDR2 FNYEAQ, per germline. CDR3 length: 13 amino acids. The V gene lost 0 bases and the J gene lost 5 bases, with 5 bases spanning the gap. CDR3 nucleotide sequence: TGTGCCAGCAGCTTAGCGGGTCACAATGAGCAGTTCTTC. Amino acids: CASSLAGHNEQFF.

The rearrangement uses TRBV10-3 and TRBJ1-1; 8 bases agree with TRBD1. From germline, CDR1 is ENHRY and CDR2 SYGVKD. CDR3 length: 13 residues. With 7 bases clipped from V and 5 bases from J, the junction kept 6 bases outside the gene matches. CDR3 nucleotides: TGTGCCATCAATCAGGGGGCGCGGACTGAAGCTTTCTTT. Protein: CAINQGARTEAFF.

The DNA of the CDR3 is TGTGCCAGCAGCCAAGGGACTGTTAATGAGCAGTTCTTC. Its translation: CASSQGTVNEQFF. The V and J genes are TRBV3-1 and TRBJ2-1; tentatively, D is TRBD2 (5 bases). The ends were cut back, 1 base at V and 7 bases at J, with 8 bases in the middle. The CDR3 loop spans 13 amino acids. Germline V lookup: CDR1 LGHDT, CDR2 YNNKEL (reference sequence).

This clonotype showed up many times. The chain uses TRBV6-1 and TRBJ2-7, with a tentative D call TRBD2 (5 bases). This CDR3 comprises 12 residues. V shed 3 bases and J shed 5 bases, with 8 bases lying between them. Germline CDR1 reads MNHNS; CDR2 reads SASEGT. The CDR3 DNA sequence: TGTGCCAGCAGTGACCCCGGGAACGAGCAGTACTTC. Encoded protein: CASSDPGNEQYF.

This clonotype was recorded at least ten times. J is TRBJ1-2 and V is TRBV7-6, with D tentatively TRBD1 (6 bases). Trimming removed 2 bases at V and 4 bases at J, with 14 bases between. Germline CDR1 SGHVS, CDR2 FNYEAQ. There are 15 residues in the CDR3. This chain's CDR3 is CASSLSAGDTYGYTF. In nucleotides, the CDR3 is TGTGCCAGCAGCTTATCGGCAGGGGATACCTATGGCTACACCTTC.

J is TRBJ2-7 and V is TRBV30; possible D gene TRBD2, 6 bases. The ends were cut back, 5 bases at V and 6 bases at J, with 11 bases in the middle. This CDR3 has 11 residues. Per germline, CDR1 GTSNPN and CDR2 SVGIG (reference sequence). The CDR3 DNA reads TGTGCCTGGTCCGTGGGGGGCGAGCAGTACTTC. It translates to CAWSVGGEQYF. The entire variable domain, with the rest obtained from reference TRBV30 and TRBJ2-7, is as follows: SQTIHQWPATLVQPVGSPLSLECTVEGTSNPNLYWYRQAAGRGLQLLFYSVGIGQISSEVPQNLSASRPQDRQFILSSKKLLLSDSGFYLCAWSVGGEQYFGPGTRLTVT.

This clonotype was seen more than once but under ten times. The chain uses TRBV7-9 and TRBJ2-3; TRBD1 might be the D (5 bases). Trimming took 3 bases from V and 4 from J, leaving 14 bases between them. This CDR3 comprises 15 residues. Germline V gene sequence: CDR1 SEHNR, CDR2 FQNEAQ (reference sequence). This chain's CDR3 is CASSFLGQGPDTQYF. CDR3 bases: TGTGCCAGCAGCTTTCTAGGGCAGGGCCCAGATACGCAGTATTTT.

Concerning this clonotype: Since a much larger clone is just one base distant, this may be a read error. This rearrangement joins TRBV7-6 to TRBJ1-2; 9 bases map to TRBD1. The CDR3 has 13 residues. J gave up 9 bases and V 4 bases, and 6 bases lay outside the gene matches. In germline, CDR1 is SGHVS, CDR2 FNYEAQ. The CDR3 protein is CASSSRTGDSYTF. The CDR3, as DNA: TGTGCCAGCAGCTCAAGGACAGGGGATAGCTACACCTTC.

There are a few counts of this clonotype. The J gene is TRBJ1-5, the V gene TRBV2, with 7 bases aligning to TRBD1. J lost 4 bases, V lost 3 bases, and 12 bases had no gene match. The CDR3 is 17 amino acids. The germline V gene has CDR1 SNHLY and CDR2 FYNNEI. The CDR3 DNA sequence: TGTGCCAGCAGTGACGACAGGGAAAGGAAAACAAATCAGCCCCAGCATTTT. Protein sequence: CASSDDRERKTNQPQHF.

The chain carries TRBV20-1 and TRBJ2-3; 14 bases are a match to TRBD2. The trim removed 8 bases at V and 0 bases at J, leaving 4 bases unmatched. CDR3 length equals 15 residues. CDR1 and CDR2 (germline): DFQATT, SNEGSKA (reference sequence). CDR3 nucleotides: TGCAGTTTAAGACTAGCGGGAGGGAGCACAGATACGCAGTATTTT. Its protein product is CSLRLAGGSTDTQYF.

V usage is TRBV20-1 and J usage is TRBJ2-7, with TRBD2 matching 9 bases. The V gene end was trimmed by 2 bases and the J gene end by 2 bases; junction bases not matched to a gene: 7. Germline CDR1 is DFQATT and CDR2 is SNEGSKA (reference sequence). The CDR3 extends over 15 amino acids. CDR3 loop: CSARPIAGVTYEQYF. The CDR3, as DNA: TGCAGTGCTAGACCCATAGCGGGAGTCACCTACGAGCAGTACTTC.